These 8 T cell receptor beta chains were sequenced from one sample in a study of CD8+CD57+ T cells in acquired aplastic anemia. Those patients picked for sequencing had displayed CD8+CD57+ cell expansion on flow cytometry. TCR beta VDJ and CDR3 profiling used genomic DNA as template. TCRdb processed the reads anew with MiXCR; each CDR3 protein has one entry. Of more than 150,000 distinct CDR3 sequences listed, 45% to 60% are singletons. Sequencing used sorted CD4+, CD8+, or CD8+CD57+ T cells (not recorded which) from PBMCs. The origin of the receptors is a human donor with aplastic anemia.

The V and J genes are TRBV6-1 and TRBJ2-4, with D hard to call. CDR1 is MNHNS and CDR2 is SASEGT in the germline V gene. Trimming took off 6 bases at V and 1 base at J, with 7 bases between the two ends. The CDR3 loop spans 13 amino acids. The DNA of the CDR3 is TGTGCCAGCAGAGGGTCGGCCAAAAACATTCAGTACTTC. It codes for CASRGSAKNIQYF.

This clonotype was counted ten times or more. The J gene is TRBJ2-7, the V gene TRBV6-1, with 9 bases aligning to TRBD1. Germline V lookup: CDR1 MNHNS, CDR2 SASEGT. This CDR3 is 15 amino acids long. Trimming took 7 bases from V and 5 from J; bases not matched to a gene: 12. The CDR3 loop reads CASNRMGQGVHEQYF. CDR3 coding DNA: TGTGCCAGCAACCGCATGGGACAGGGTGTCCACGAGCAGTACTTC.

The V gene is TRBV11-1, the J gene TRBJ2-3; 9 nucleotides match TRBD1. J lost 3 bases, V lost 5 bases, and 6 bases had no gene match. Germline lookup yields CDR1 SGHAT and CDR2 FQDESV (reference sequence). The CDR3 is 15 amino acids. The CDR3 region is CASSHWDRATDTQYF. DNA of the CDR3: TGTGCCAGCAGCCATTGGGACAGGGCAACAGATACGCAGTATTTT.

This clonotype has a single count. The chain combines TRBV6-1 with TRBJ1-5; tentatively, D is TRBD1 (6 bases). The CDR3 is made up of 12 amino acids. V gave up 6 bases and J gave up 5 bases, with 8 bases separating them. The germline gives CDR1 MNHNS, CDR2 SASEGT. CDR3: CASRTGDQPQHF. The CDR3 region has the DNA TGTGCCAGCAGGACAGGCGATCAGCCCCAGCATTTT.

The chain uses TRBV10-3 and TRBJ2-1; D gene unclear. Germline CDR1 ENHRY, CDR2 SYGVKD. The CDR3 sequence is 14 residues long. Trimming shortened V by 0 bases and J by 9 bases, and 12 bases separated the two germline ends. The chain's CDR3 is CAISESDGWSEQFF. In nucleotides, the CDR3 is TGTGCCATCAGTGAGTCGGATGGGTGGAGTGAGCAGTTCTTC.

This clonotype was recorded only once. The chain has TRBV2 and TRBJ1-6, with 7 positions matching TRBD1. The germline V gene encodes CDR1 SNHLY and CDR2 FYNNEI. With V trimmed by 4 bases and J by 0 bases, 6 bases remained unmatched. The CDR3 is 17 residues long. The CDR3, as DNA: TGTGCCAGCAGTGCAGGGGGAATGGGCTCCTATAATTCACCCCTCCACTTT. It translates to CASSAGGMGSYNSPLHF.

Ten or more counts support this clonotype. The V gene is TRBV6-1, the J gene TRBJ1-2, with 7 bases matching TRBD1. The CDR3 has 14 residues. V shed 5 bases, J shed 7 bases, and the junction held 10 bases outside the gene matches. From germline, CDR1 is MNHNS and CDR2 SASEGT. CDR3: CASSPGVTGFGYTF. The CDR3 DNA is TGTGCCAGCAGTCCAGGGGTGACAGGGTTTGGCTACACCTTC.

This clonotype was detected only a few times. The rearrangement links TRBV10-3 to TRBJ1-5; the D gene is possibly TRBD1 (5 bases). In germline, CDR1 is ENHRY, CDR2 SYGVKD. Trimming stripped 2 bases from V and 9 bases from J, with 8 bases between. The CDR3 consists of 12 residues. CDR3 residues: CAISEGAGPQHF. The CDR3 coding sequence is TGTGCCATCAGTGAGGGGGCAGGGCCCCAGCATTTT.